This T cell receptor beta chain was found in a study of shared clonotypes between healthy human individuals. Every donor, a Caucasian adult, lived in Nashville, Tennessee. In the study's own analysis: Junction-only immunoSEQ sequences carried no quality scores, so filtering differed. The repertoire was sequenced with immunoSEQ multiplex PCR; TCRdb's copy has only in-frame clones and lacks some. The D gene and trimming were derived from the DNA, and the V and J assignments and clone size from that table. The sample carries more than 400,000 clones, about 95% recorded once. CDR3 size: 15 residues. The rearrangement uses TRBV7-5 and TRBJ2-7; whether TRBD1, the table's D call, matches the DNA was not checked. TRBV7-5 corresponds to a pseudogene. The clonotype was recovered from a woman aged 25-40 years in good health. The sequenced sample was naive CD4+ T cells sorted from blood. The sample's subset: CD45RA+ positively selected. This CDR3 reads CVRSPDSDQAPEQYF. The CDR3 nucleotides are TGTGTCAGAAGCCCGGATTCGGATCAGGCGCCCGAGCAGTACTTC.